This TCR beta chain was retrieved from a study of T cell changes during pregnancy in multiple sclerosis. This CDR3 has 15 amino acids. V was shortened by 5 bases and J by 7 bases, with 18 bases between the two germline ends. Germline V gene data show CDR1 as MDHEN and CDR2 as SYDVKM. Sequencing used immunoSEQ multiplex PCR; TCRdb keeps in-frame clones, though not all of them. Of roughly 80,000 clones in the sample, over 75% were seen once. Source: peripheral blood, taken before pregnancy. The sequence was collected from a female donor with multiple sclerosis, enrolled in a pregnancy study. The chain links TRBV28 to TRBJ2-1; possible D gene TRBD2, 7 bases. The CDR3 protein is CASSPRGRGSNEQFF. Written as DNA, the CDR3 is TGTGCCAGCAGTCCCCGGGGGCGGGGGTCAAATGAGCAGTTCTTC.